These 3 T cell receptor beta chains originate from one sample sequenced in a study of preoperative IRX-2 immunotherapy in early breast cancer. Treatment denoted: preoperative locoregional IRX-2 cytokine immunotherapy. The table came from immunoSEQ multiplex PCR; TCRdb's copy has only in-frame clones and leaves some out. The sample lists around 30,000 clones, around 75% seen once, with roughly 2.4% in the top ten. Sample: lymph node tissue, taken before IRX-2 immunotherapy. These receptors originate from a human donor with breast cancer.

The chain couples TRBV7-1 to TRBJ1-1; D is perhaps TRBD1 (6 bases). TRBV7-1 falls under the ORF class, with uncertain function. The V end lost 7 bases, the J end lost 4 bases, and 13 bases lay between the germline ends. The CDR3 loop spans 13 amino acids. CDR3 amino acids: CASMRLGATEAFF. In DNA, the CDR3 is TGTGCCAGCATGAGATTGGGGGCCACTGAAGCTTTCTTT.

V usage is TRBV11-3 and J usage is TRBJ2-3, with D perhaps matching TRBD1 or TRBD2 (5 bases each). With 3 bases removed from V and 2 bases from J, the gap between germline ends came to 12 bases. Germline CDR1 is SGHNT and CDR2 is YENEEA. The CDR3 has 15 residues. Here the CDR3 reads CASSFRGTNTDTQYF. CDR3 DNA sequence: TGTGCCAGCAGCTTTCGAGGGACGAACACAGATACGCAGTATTTT.

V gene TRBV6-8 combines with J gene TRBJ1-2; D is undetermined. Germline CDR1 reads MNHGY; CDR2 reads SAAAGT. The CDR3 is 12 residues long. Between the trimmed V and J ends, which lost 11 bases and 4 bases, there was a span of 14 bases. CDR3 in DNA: TGTGCCGCGGAGGGCAGTTCCTATGGCTACACCTTC. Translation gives CAAEGSSYGYTF.